The clone carrying this T cell receptor beta chain was picked up many times. The antigen remains unidentified. This sample stems from a study of T cells in Graves' hyperthyroidism and ophthalmopathy. RNA transcripts provided the source from which TCR beta CDR3 regions were amplified. Researchers ran a first-round RT-PCR on the TCR CDR3 using the HTBI primer set. TCRdb re-derived calls from the multiplex PCR reads in MiXCR, one entry per CDR3 protein. Here the sample spans roughly 300,000 distinct CDR3 sequences, roughly 18% being singletons. Points from the study as a whole: The blood repertoire included most of the expanded thyroid clonotypes above 0.001.

Per germline, CDR1 DFQATT and CDR2 SNEGSKA (reference sequence). Trimming pared 2 bases from V and 0 bases from J, leaving 7 bases between. This CDR3 has 13 amino acids. The rearrangement joins TRBV20-1 to TRBJ1-1; D gene unclear. The TCR originated in a woman aged 50 to 65 with Graves' hyperthyroidism. Input material: blood. CDR3 in amino acids: CSARSELNTEAFF. In DNA, the CDR3 is TGCAGTGCTAGATCAGAATTGAACACTGAAGCTTTCTTT.